The 29 T cell receptor beta chains below were found in one sample sequenced in a study of shared clonotypes between healthy human individuals. Method: immunoSEQ multiplex PCR; TCRdb's copy keeps in-frame clones and lacks some. The data show millions of clones, with 95% seen just once and roughly 0.13% held by the top ten. Material for sequencing was naive CD4+ T cells sorted from blood. This sample's subset: CD45RA+ positively selected. The receptor source for this set is a young man in good health.

The chain carries TRBV5-1 and TRBJ2-5; 9 bases match TRBD1. Germline V CDR1 and CDR2: SGHRS, YFSETQ. The CDR3 is 14 residues long. The V and J ends lost 9 bases and 5 bases, in that order; junction bases with no gene match: 11. As DNA, the CDR3 is TGCGCCACTAGAATAACAGGGGGCGATGAGACCCAGTACTTC. Its translation is CATRITGGDETQYF.

The chain employs TRBV5-4 and TRBJ2-1; 10 bases are a match to TRBD2. This CDR3 contains 15 residues. Trimming at V came to 1 base and at J to 5 bases, leaving 3 bases not matched to a gene. Germline CDR1 SGHNT, CDR2 YYREEE (reference sequence). CDR3 in DNA: TGTGCCAGCAGCTTGCCTAGCGGGAGAGACAATGAGCAGTTCTTC. Its protein is CASSLPSGRDNEQFF. The full variable domain, in which reference TRBV5-4 and TRBJ2-1 provide the parts outside the CDR3, is ETGVTQSPTHLIKTRGQQVTLRCSSQSGHNTVSWYQQALGQGPQFIFQYYREEENGRGNFPPRFSGLQFPNYSSELNVNALELDDSALYLCASSLPSGRDNEQFFGPGTRLTVL.

The CDR3 DNA sequence: TGTGCCACCCGCTACCAGGAAAGCAATCAGCCCCAGCATTTT. Translating gives CATRYQESNQPQHF. This chain connects TRBV10-3 to TRBJ1-5; no reliable D call. There are 14 residues in the CDR3. V was trimmed by 10 bases and J by 1 base, leaving 14 bases between them. Per germline, CDR1 ENHRY and CDR2 SYGVKD.

This sequence joins TRBV5-1 and TRBJ2-1; 12 bases are shared with TRBD2. The germline V gene has CDR1 SGHRS and CDR2 YFSETQ. The V and J ends lost 4 bases and 0 bases, in that order; junction bases with no gene match: 17. The CDR3 runs 21 residues. The CDR3 nucleotides are TGCGCCAGCAGCCCGGGACAGCGGGGACTAGCGGGTCCTCGCTCCTACAATGAGCAGTTCTTC. It yields the protein CASSPGQRGLAGPRSYNEQFF.

The rearrangement links TRBV6-5 to TRBJ2-5; TRBD2 matches at 8 bases. Trimming removed 0 bases from V and 3 bases from J; junction bases left unmatched: 3. The CDR3 length is 15 residues. Germline V gene data show CDR1 as MNHEY and CDR2 as SVGAGI. The CDR3 reads CASSYSHGREETQYF. In DNA, the CDR3 is TGTGCCAGCAGTTACTCGCACGGGAGGGAAGAGACCCAGTACTTC.

A word on this clone: Other DNA sequences in the same sample also yield this CDR3. The V and J genes are TRBV6-5 and TRBJ2-2, with a possible D match to TRBD1 (6 bases). Deletions cut 5 bases from V and 5 bases from J, with 6 bases between. CDR3 length equals 12 residues. The germline V gene encodes CDR1 MNHEY and CDR2 SVGAGI. The CDR3 bases are TGTGCCAGCAGTACAGGGACCGGGGAGCTGTTTTTT. This gives the protein CASSTGTGELFF.

This clone has only one observation. The genes are TRBV2 and TRBJ1-4; no reliable D call. CDR3 length: 16 residues. Trimming removed 2 bases at V and 10 bases at J, with 20 bases between. Germline loops: CDR1 SNHLY, CDR2 FYNNEI. The DNA for the CDR3 is TGTGCCAGCAGTGAACAGCCCCCATCTTCCGTTGGAAAACTGTTTTTT. Protein sequence: CASSEQPPSSVGKLFF.

The chain is built from TRBV28 and TRBJ2-3; D may be TRBD2 (7 bases). V lost 7 bases and J lost 1, with 15 bases in between. This CDR3 is built from 15 residues. From germline, CDR1 is MDHEN and CDR2 SYDVKM. CDR3 nucleotides: TGTGCCAGCAAAGGGGGGGGTCTGGGCACAGATACGCAGTATTTT. This sequence encodes CASKGGGLGTDTQYF.

The V call is TRBV5-5, the J call TRBJ2-7; 7 positions agree with TRBD2. The germline V gene encodes CDR1 SGHKS and CDR2 YYEKEE (reference sequence). V shed 4 bases and J 5 bases; nucleotides not matched to a gene: 12. This CDR3 is built from 15 residues. The CDR3 spells CASSHLGTNVNEQYF. The CDR3 bases are TGTGCCAGCAGCCACCTCGGGACTAATGTTAACGAGCAGTACTTC.

The chain links TRBV28 to TRBJ1-5; TRBD1 matches 8 bases. The CDR3 is 15 residues long. The V and J ends lost 4 bases and 6 bases, in that order; junction bases with no gene match: 8. The V gene's germline CDR1 is MDHEN and CDR2 SYDVKM. The CDR3 bases are TGTGCCAGCAGTTCCTCGGACAGGGCCGGTCAGCCCCAGCATTTT. Residues: CASSSSDRAGQPQHF.

This rearrangement joins TRBV19 to TRBJ2-2, with 11 bases identical to TRBD2. Germline CDR1 is LNHDA and CDR2 is SQIVND (reference sequence). V was clipped by 3 bases and J by 2 bases; unmatched bases: 5. CDR3 size: 17 residues. The CDR3, as DNA: TGTGCCAGTAGTATCAGACTAGCGGGACCTAACACCGGGGAGCTGTTTTTT. It encodes CASSIRLAGPNTGELFF.

The chain employs TRBV5-1 and TRBJ2-4; perhaps TRBD2 as D (5 bases). There are 15 residues in the CDR3. CDR1 is SGHRS and CDR2 is YFSETQ in the germline V gene. V lost 4 bases, J lost 10 bases, and 21 bases lay in between. CDR3 bases: TGCGCCAGCAGCCCGGGATCTAGTGGGATGTGGATTCAGTACTTC. It encodes CASSPGSSGMWIQYF.

The chain joins TRBV7-2 to TRBJ2-3; 11 nucleotides agree with TRBD2. Germline assignment: CDR1 SGHTA and CDR2 FQGNSA. After removal of 5 bases from V and 0 bases from J, the junction contained 4 bases not matched to a gene. The length of the CDR3 is 16 residues. CDR3 protein: CASSGGTSGSTDTQYF. The CDR3 nucleotides read TGTGCCAGCAGCGGAGGGACTAGCGGAAGCACAGATACGCAGTATTTT. Looking up the rest from reference TRBV7-2 and TRBJ2-3 gives the full variable domain: GAGVSQSPSNKVTEKGKDVELRCDPISGHTALYWYRQSLGQGLEFLIYFQGNSAPDKSGLPSDRFSAERTGGSVSTLTIQRTQQEDSAVYLCASSGGTSGSTDTQYFGPGTRLTVL.

The chain is built from TRBV27 and TRBJ2-1; 7 bases match TRBD1. With V trimmed by 6 bases and J by 7 bases, 24 bases remained unmatched. The length of the CDR3 is 19 residues. Looked up from germline, CDR1 is MNHEY and CDR2 is SMNVEV (reference sequence). CDR3 sequence: CASRSRFYNSDRPENEQFF. Here the CDR3 DNA reads TGTGCCAGCAGATCAAGGTTCTATAACTCGGACAGGCCAGAGAATGAGCAGTTCTTC.

The chain recombines TRBV10-3 with TRBJ1-1, with 7 bases matching TRBD1. The V and J ends lost 2 bases and 1 base, in that order; junction bases with no gene match: 7. Germline CDR1 ENHRY, CDR2 SYGVKD. The CDR3 loop spans 16 amino acids. CDR3 sequence: CAISEGLGQRNTEAFF. DNA of the CDR3: TGTGCCATCAGTGAGGGCTTGGGACAGAGGAACACTGAAGCTTTCTTT.

The J gene is TRBJ2-6, the V gene TRBV30; maybe TRBD2 (5 bases). Trimming pared 3 bases from V and 1 base from J, leaving 10 bases between. The CDR3 is 15 residues long. Germline assignment: CDR1 GTSNPN and CDR2 SVGIG (reference sequence). The CDR3 sequence is CAWRVRGSGANVLTF. The CDR3 DNA follows: TGTGCCTGGAGGGTTCGGGGATCTGGGGCCAACGTCCTGACTTTC.

This clone was counted once. The chain uses TRBV30 and TRBJ1-3; D is unclear. The length of the CDR3 is 11 residues. Germline values: CDR1 GTSNPN, CDR2 SVGIG (reference sequence). The V gene lost 4 bases and the J gene lost 4 bases, with 5 bases spanning the gap. The CDR3 loop reads CAWTTGNTIYF. The CDR3 region has the DNA TGTGCCTGGACCACAGGAAACACCATATATTTT. The complete variable domain, with remaining parts taken from reference TRBV30 and TRBJ1-3, reads SQTIHQWPATLVQPVGSPLSLECTVEGTSNPNLYWYRQAAGRGLQLLFYSVGIGQISSEVPQNLSASRPQDRQFILSSKKLLLSDSGFYLCAWTTGNTIYFGEGSWLTVV.

This chain uses TRBV5-1 with TRBJ2-1; TRBD1 agrees at 9 bases. The CDR3 is made up of 18 amino acids. Trimming removed 4 bases from V and 4 bases from J; junction bases left unmatched: 15. CDR1 is SGHRS and CDR2 is YFSETQ in the germline V gene. The CDR3 region is CASSPGQGGLARYNEQFF. CDR3 sequence (DNA): TGCGCCAGCAGCCCGGGACAGGGCGGCCTAGCGCGTTACAATGAGCAGTTCTTC.

The CDR3 nucleotides are TGTGCCAGCAGGAGAGGAGATTACGAGCAGTACTTC. Translating gives CASRRGDYEQYF. V and J are TRBV2 and TRBJ2-7; D remains ambiguous. V was pared by 6 bases and J by 4 bases, with 10 bases between. The CDR3 runs to 12 residues. Looked up from germline, CDR1 is SNHLY and CDR2 is FYNNEI. Together with reference TRBV2 and TRBJ2-7, the CDR3 gives the full variable domain: EPEVTQTPSHQVTQMGQEVILRCVPISNHLYFYWYRQILGQKVEFLVSFYNNEISEKSEIFDDQFSVERPDGSNFTLKIRSTKLEDSAMYFCASRRGDYEQYFGPGTRLTVT.

V is TRBV28 and J is TRBJ2-1; D is uncertain. CDR3 length: 12 residues. Germline lookup yields CDR1 MDHEN and CDR2 SYDVKM. The ends were cut back, 5 bases at V and 6 bases at J, with 8 bases in the middle. The CDR3 sequence: CASSPSANEQFF. In nucleotides, the CDR3 is TGTGCCAGCAGTCCCTCGGCCAATGAGCAGTTCTTC. The whole variable domain, remainder taken from reference TRBV28 and TRBJ2-1, is DVKVTQSSRYLVKRTGEKVFLECVQDMDHENMFWYRQDPGLGLRLIYFSYDVKMKEKGDIPEGYSVSREKKERFSLILESASTNQTSMYLCASSPSANEQFFGPGTRLTVL.

The rearrangement joins TRBV7-2 to TRBJ1-6; TRBD1 is a possible D gene (6 bases). CDR1 and CDR2 (germline): SGHTA, FQGNSA. The CDR3 runs to 15 residues. Trimming removed 2 bases from V and 6 bases from J, with 11 bases in between. The CDR3 DNA sequence: TGTGCCAGCAGCTTACAGGGGAACGCTAATTCACCCCTCCACTTT. Its translation is CASSLQGNANSPLHF.

The rearrangement uses TRBV5-1 and TRBJ1-1; D might be TRBD1 (5 bases). Germline CDR1 and CDR2: SGHRS and YFSETQ. This CDR3 region has 17 residues. V was shortened by 2 bases and J by 0 bases, with 17 bases between the two germline ends. The CDR3 sequence is CASSFGGPGLMNTEAFF. As DNA, the CDR3 is TGCGCCAGCAGCTTCGGAGGGCCGGGACTAATGAACACTGAAGCTTTCTTT.

As regards this clone: The sample has other DNA sequences that encode this CDR3 too. The chain has TRBV18 and TRBJ2-7, with TRBD1 matching 7 bases. Losses at the gene ends were 5 bases for V and 5 bases for J; bases not matched to a gene: 9. The CDR3 is 14 amino acids. In germline, CDR1 is KGHSH, CDR2 LQKENI. In DNA form, the CDR3 reads TGTGCCAGCTCATCTCGACAGGGTGGCGACGAGCAGTACTTC. Its protein product is CASSSRQGGDEQYF. Looking up the rest from reference TRBV18 and TRBJ2-7 gives the full variable domain: NAGVMQNPRHLVRRRGQEARLRCSPMKGHSHVYWYRQLPEEGLKFMVYLQKENIIDESGMPKERFSAEFPKEGPSILRIQQVVRGDSAAYFCASSSRQGGDEQYFGPGTRLTVT.

J is TRBJ1-2 and V is TRBV6-5; D remains unclear. The CDR3 covers 15 residues. Per germline, CDR1 MNHEY and CDR2 SVGAGI. Trimming removed 2 bases from V and 3 bases from J, with 13 bases in between. CDR3 sequence (DNA): TGTGCCAGCAGTTACATTCTGGACGGAGACTATGGCTACACCTTC. It specifies CASSYILDGDYGYTF.

This chain connects TRBV28 to TRBJ2-7; TRBD1 agrees at 7 bases. This CDR3 region has 15 residues. The junction had 10 bases not matched to a gene; V was cut back by 6 bases and J by 2 bases. Germline CDR1 and CDR2: MDHEN and SYDVKM. The CDR3 here is CASSPGQLGTYEQYF. As DNA, the CDR3 is TGTGCCAGCAGCCCGGGACAGTTGGGAACCTACGAGCAGTACTTC. Drawing the rest from reference TRBV28 and TRBJ2-7, the complete variable domain is DVKVTQSSRYLVKRTGEKVFLECVQDMDHENMFWYRQDPGLGLRLIYFSYDVKMKEKGDIPEGYSVSREKKERFSLILESASTNQTSMYLCASSPGQLGTYEQYFGPGTRLTVT.

This chain uses TRBV21-1 with TRBJ2-7; TRBD2, the table's D call, was not compared with the DNA. TRBV21-1 is noted as a pseudogene. This CDR3 comprises 14 residues. The CDR3 coding sequence is TGTGCCAGAACTTTAGCGGGTAGCTCCTACGAGCAGTACTTC. Its protein is CARTLAGSSYEQYF.

The chain couples TRBV9 to TRBJ1-2; D unclear. The CDR3 totals 13 residues. The ends were cut back, 3 bases at V and 5 bases at J, with 11 bases in the middle. The germline V gene encodes CDR1 SGDLS and CDR2 YYNGEE. The CDR3 protein is CASSGVGGYGYTF. CDR3 nucleotide sequence: TGTGCCAGCAGCGGTGTGGGCGGGTATGGCTACACCTTC. Combining the CDR3 with reference TRBV9 and TRBJ1-2 gives the whole variable domain DSGVTQTPKHLITATGQRVTLRCSPRSGDLSVYWYQQSLDQGLQFLIQYYNGEERAKGNILERFSAQQFPDLHSELNLSSLELGDSALYFCASSGVGGYGYTFGSGTRLTVV.

Here the CDR3 reads CASSLSGGEQETQYF. The CDR3 DNA is TGTGCCAGCAGCTTATCGGGGGGAGAACAAGAGACCCAGTACTTC. The chain employs TRBV11-2 and TRBJ2-5; 7 nucleotides line up with TRBD2. After removal of 2 bases from V and 2 bases from J, the junction contained 5 bases not matched to a gene. Germline assignment: CDR1 SGHAT and CDR2 FQNNGV. The length of the CDR3 is 15 residues.

This chain connects TRBV2 to TRBJ1-6; 7 nucleotides align to TRBD1. There are 15 residues in the CDR3. Germline CDR1 reads SNHLY; CDR2 reads FYNNEI. J gave up 7 bases and V 4 bases, and 7 bases lay outside the gene matches. CDR3: CASSGQGIRNSPLHF. CDR3 bases: TGTGCCAGCAGTGGACAGGGAATACGGAATTCACCCCTCCACTTT.